These 19 T cell receptor beta chains were sequenced from one sample in a study of blood T cell repertoires in COVID-19. TCRdb's copy holds only in-frame clones and misses some; the assay was immunoSEQ multiplex PCR. Of about 40,000 clones in the sample, 75% to 90% were seen once. Input material: peripheral blood. The origin of the receptors is a woman older than 75 with active COVID-19.

The V and J genes are TRBV3-1 (or the pseudogene TRBV3-2) and TRBJ2-5, with D maybe TRBD2 (7 bases). The CDR3 contains 14 residues. The germline gives CDR1 LGHDT, CDR2 YNNKEL (reference sequence). Trimming shortened V by 7 bases and J by 5 bases, and 17 bases separated the two germline ends. The CDR3 DNA reads TGTGCCAGCACCCTTCGGGGGGCCCCTGAGACCCAGTACTTC. Translating gives CASTLRGAPETQYF.

V and J are TRBV7-2 and TRBJ2-7, with 9 positions matching TRBD1. With V trimmed by 1 base and J by 3 bases, 4 bases remained unmatched. CDR3 length: 15 amino acids. Germline-derived CDR1 and CDR2 are SGHTA and FQGNSA. The CDR3 DNA sequence: TGTGCCAGCAGCTTAGTGGGACAGGGAGACTACGAGCAGTACTTC. It specifies CASSLVGQGDYEQYF. The variable domain in full, completed from reference TRBV7-2 and TRBJ2-7, reads GAGVSQSPSNKVTEKGKDVELRCDPISGHTALYWYRQSLGQGLEFLIYFQGNSAPDKSGLPSDRFSAERTGGSVSTLTIQRTQQEDSAVYLCASSLVGQGDYEQYFGPGTRLTVT.

A word on this clone: One end of the junction is discordant with germline, which a read error may explain. This chain connects TRBV5-1 to TRBJ2-7, with 11 bases matching TRBD2. CDR1 is SGHRS and CDR2 is YFSETQ in the germline V gene. The CDR3 is 13 residues long. The CDR3 sequence: CASSLPQTSGVVF. The CDR3, as DNA: TGCGCCAGCAGCCTACCCCAGACTAGCGGGGTTGTCTTC.

The chain recombines TRBV7-2 with TRBJ1-3; 8 bases are shared with TRBD1. Germline V CDR1 and CDR2: SGHTA, FQGNSA. V lost 3 bases, J lost 2 bases, and 9 bases stayed unmatched. CDR3 size: 17 residues. The CDR3 loop is CASSFIRTTGAGNTIYF. CDR3 nucleotide sequence: TGTGCCAGCAGCTTTATCAGGACGACAGGGGCTGGAAACACCATATATTTT.

The chain employs TRBV28 and TRBJ1-1; D uncertain. CDR3 length equals 13 residues. The germline V gene has CDR1 MDHEN and CDR2 SYDVKM. V lost 6 bases, J lost 0 bases, and 8 bases lay in between. CDR3 in DNA: TGTGCCAGCAGGATCCGGTTGAACACTGAAGCTTTCTTT. It encodes CASRIRLNTEAFF.

Only a few counts were recorded for this clone. The V and J genes are TRBV9 and TRBJ1-6; D call uncertain. CDR3 size: 13 residues. V lost 3 bases, J lost 10 bases, and 11 bases lay in between. Per germline, CDR1 SGDLS and CDR2 YYNGEE. The CDR3 reads CASSAGYGSPLHF. For the CDR3, the DNA is TGTGCCAGCAGCGCCGGGTACGGGTCACCCCTCCACTTT.

The chain carries TRBV20-1 and TRBJ2-5; D is possibly TRBD2 (6 bases). The germline V and J ends were trimmed by 3 bases and 4 bases, with 12 bases remaining between them. This CDR3 contains 13 residues. CDR1 and CDR2 from the germline V gene are DFQATT and SNEGSKA (reference sequence). The CDR3 reads CSASTGVAETQYF. CDR3 bases: TGCAGTGCTAGTACGGGGGTGGCAGAGACCCAGTACTTC.

The CDR3 protein is CASIIDSLNQPQHF. Here the CDR3 DNA reads TGTGCCAGCATCATCGACAGCCTGAATCAGCCCCAGCATTTT. The chain uses TRBV6-5 and TRBJ1-5; perhaps TRBD1 as D (5 bases). CDR3 length: 14 amino acids. Trimming took off 7 bases at V and 4 bases at J, with 14 bases between the two ends. Per germline, CDR1 MNHEY and CDR2 SVGAGI.

This clone was observed once. V gene TRBV7-3 combines with J gene TRBJ2-1; TRBD2 agrees at 7 bases. Trimming at V came to 0 bases and at J to 1 base, leaving 3 bases not matched to a gene. The CDR3 loop spans 16 amino acids. The germline gives CDR1 SGHTA, CDR2 FQGTGA. The CDR3 region has the DNA TGTGCCAGCAGCTTAACGGTGCGGGGGTCCTACAATGAGCAGTTCTTC. Protein product: CASSLTVRGSYNEQFF.

This clone has more than one count but fewer than ten. J is TRBJ2-1 and V is TRBV12-3 or TRBV12-4; no firm D call. Trimming shortened V by 5 bases and J by 3 bases, and 8 bases separated the two germline ends. The CDR3 is 13 residues long. The CDR3 region is CASSELLYNEQFF. For the CDR3, the DNA is TGTGCCAGCAGTGAATTACTCTACAATGAGCAGTTCTTC.

This clone was recorded once. The V call is TRBV5-1, the J call TRBJ2-3; D call uncertain. The CDR3 has 15 residues. Looked up from germline, CDR1 is SGHRS and CDR2 is YFSETQ. Trimming took off 4 bases at V and 0 bases at J, with 12 bases between the two ends. CDR3 in amino acids: CASSGPLSSTDTQYF. The DNA for the CDR3 is TGCGCCAGCAGCGGGCCCCTCTCTAGCACAGATACGCAGTATTTT.

CDR3 DNA: TGTGCCAGCAGTGAAAGAGCAATAAGCAATCAGCCCCAGCATTTT. Protein: CASSERAISNQPQHF. This sequence joins TRBV2 and TRBJ1-5, with D uncertain. The V end lost 2 bases, the J end lost 1 base, and 9 bases lay between the germline ends. This CDR3 has 15 amino acids. Germline values: CDR1 SNHLY, CDR2 FYNNEI.

CDR3 in DNA: TGTGCCAGCAGTTTCTTGGTGTCGACAGGGTCTGGCTACACCTTC. Translating gives CASSFLVSTGSGYTF. The gene calls are TRBV28 and TRBJ1-2; 7 bases map to TRBD1. Germline CDR1 MDHEN, CDR2 SYDVKM. The CDR3 sequence is 15 residues long. The ends lost 3 bases at V and 7 bases at J; junction bases unmatched: 11.

The genes are TRBV6-1 and TRBJ2-6; 12 bases line up with TRBD2. The CDR3 covers 20 residues. The V gene's germline CDR1 is MNHNS and CDR2 SASEGT. V lost 2 bases, J lost 0 bases, and 8 bases stayed unmatched. CDR3 nucleotide sequence: TGTGCCAGCAGTGAATCGGTGGGACTAGCGGGCATCTCTGGGGCCAACGTCCTGACTTTC. Protein sequence: CASSESVGLAGISGANVLTF.

This rearrangement joins TRBV24-1 to TRBJ1-1, with 9 positions matching TRBD1. The CDR3 consists of 17 residues. Germline CDR1 is KGHDR and CDR2 is SFDVKD. Trimming at V came to 2 bases and at J to 0 bases, leaving 6 bases not matched to a gene. The CDR3 bases are TGTGCCACCAGTGATTCTACCGGGACAGGGCTGAACACTGAAGCTTTCTTT. It is translated as CATSDSTGTGLNTEAFF.

J is TRBJ2-2 and V is TRBV5-4, with TRBD2 matching over 8 bases. After removal of 1 base from V and 4 bases from J, the junction contained 3 bases not matched to a gene. The CDR3 covers 15 residues. CDR1 SGHNT and CDR2 YYREEE come from the germline V gene (reference sequence). The CDR3 loop is CASSLPGGGTGELFF. In nucleotides, the CDR3 is TGTGCCAGCAGCTTGCCGGGGGGGGGCACCGGGGAGCTGTTTTTT.

The chain links TRBV14 to TRBJ1-1; a weak D match, TRBD1 (5 bases). Germline V gives CDR1 SGHDN, CDR2 FVKESK. V shed 0 bases and J shed 5 bases, with 10 bases lying between them. This CDR3 contains 14 residues. The CDR3: CASSQDLGGTEAFF. CDR3 in DNA: TGTGCCAGCAGCCAAGACCTCGGGGGGACTGAAGCTTTCTTT.

V is TRBV27 and J is TRBJ2-7; TRBD1 matches at 8 bases. Germline CDR1 and CDR2: MNHEY and SMNVEV (reference sequence). CDR3 length equals 14 residues. V gave up 6 bases and J gave up 2 bases; unmatched junction bases: 6. This CDR3 reads CASSRTGPAYEQYF. CDR3 nucleotides: TGTGCCAGCAGCAGGACAGGGCCAGCCTACGAGCAGTACTTC.

The chain is built from TRBV27 and TRBJ2-3, with TRBD1 matching 9 bases. The CDR3 has 14 amino acids. V was clipped by 5 bases and J by 4 bases; unmatched bases: 4. Germline V gene sequence: CDR1 MNHEY, CDR2 SMNVEV (reference sequence). The CDR3 sequence: CASSRRQGADTQYF. Written as DNA, the CDR3 is TGTGCCAGCAGTCGACGACAGGGGGCAGATACGCAGTATTTT.